Listed here are 30 T cell receptor beta chains from one sample, sequenced in a study of T cells after yellow fever vaccination. In TCRdb, the 5' RACE reads were re-called with MiXCR into one record per CDR3 protein. The sample lists a few hundred thousand distinct CDR3 sequences, around 5.2% occurring once. The sample here was CD4+ T cells sorted from PBMCs, taken on the day of the yellow fever booster vaccination. The receptors derive from a man between 18 and 35 years old who received the YFV17D yellow fever vaccine.

Only a few counts were recorded for this clonotype. The chain links TRBV7-2 to TRBJ2-3, with D possibly matching TRBD1 (5 bases). Germline CDR1 SGHTA, CDR2 FQGNSA. Trimming removed 0 bases at V and 5 bases at J, with 15 bases between. CDR3 length: 16 amino acids. The CDR3 reads CASSLAAAPRGDTQYF. Written as DNA, the CDR3 is TGTGCCAGCAGCTTAGCGGCGGCTCCAAGGGGAGATACGCAGTATTTT.

This clonotype occurred a few times. V and J are TRBV7-9 and TRBJ2-1; the match to TRBD2 covers 9 bases. CDR1 SEHNR and CDR2 FQNEAQ come from the germline V gene (reference sequence). V shed 2 bases, J shed 4 bases, and the junction held 12 bases outside the gene matches. The CDR3 has 18 amino acids. The CDR3 DNA follows: TGTGCCAGCAGCTTAAGTTCCGGCGGGGGGGCGATTTACAATGAGCAGTTCTTC. This encodes CASSLSSGGGAIYNEQFF.

This clonotype was counted ten times or more. The chain recombines TRBV18 with TRBJ1-2; perhaps TRBD1 as D (6 bases). V lost 8 bases, J lost 1 base, and 17 bases lay in between. CDR1 and CDR2 from the germline V gene are KGHSH and LQKENI. This CDR3 region has 15 residues. This chain's CDR3 is CASAQGQLVNYGYTF. Written as DNA, the CDR3 is TGTGCCAGCGCTCAAGGACAGCTAGTTAACTATGGCTACACCTTC.

This clonotype was detected a few times. V and J are TRBV2 and TRBJ1-5; D gene unclear. Germline CDR1 SNHLY, CDR2 FYNNEI. Trimming took off 5 bases at V and 9 bases at J, with 14 bases between the two ends. CDR3 length: 13 residues. This chain's CDR3 is CASSSVDRGPQHF. The CDR3, as DNA: TGTGCCAGCAGTTCGGTAGACCGGGGGCCCCAGCATTTT.

This clonotype was observed at least ten times. This chain links TRBV2 with TRBJ2-5; unclear D gene. Trimming shortened V by 7 bases and J by 5 bases, and 8 bases separated the two germline ends. The CDR3 has 11 residues. Looked up from germline, CDR1 is SNHLY and CDR2 is FYNNEI. The CDR3 is CASIRWETQYF. Here the CDR3 DNA reads TGTGCCAGCATAAGGTGGGAGACCCAGTACTTC.

This clonotype came up many times. This sequence joins TRBV20-1 and TRBJ2-5; D may match TRBD1 or TRBD2 (5 bases each). Trimming took 5 bases from V and 1 from J, leaving 14 bases between them. The CDR3 spans 14 residues. CDR1 is DFQATT, CDR2 SNEGSKA, per germline (reference sequence). In DNA, the CDR3 is TGCAGTGCTTGGGGGTGGGCCTCCCAAGAGACCCAGTACTTC. This translates into CSAWGWASQETQYF.

There are many counts of this clonotype. V gene TRBV20-1 combines with J gene TRBJ1-4, with a tentative D call TRBD1 (5 bases). Trimming shortened V by 5 bases and J by 5 bases, and 15 bases separated the two germline ends. This CDR3 region has 14 residues. Germline assignment: CDR1 DFQATT and CDR2 SNEGSKA (reference sequence). This CDR3 is CSAQTGTANEKLFF. The CDR3 DNA reads as TGCAGTGCTCAAACCGGGACCGCGAATGAAAAACTGTTTTTT.

This clonotype was seen once. The chain combines TRBV9 with TRBJ1-6, with TRBD1 matching 7 bases. This CDR3 spans 20 amino acids. Per the germline V gene, CDR1 is SGDLS and CDR2 is YYNGEE. The V segment lost 0 bases and the J segment 0 bases; nucleotides outside the gene matches: 12. This CDR3 reads CASSVADQGGEGSYNSPLHF. The CDR3 DNA is TGTGCCAGCAGCGTAGCTGATCAAGGGGGCGAAGGCTCCTATAATTCACCCCTCCACTTT.

This clonotype has a handful of counts. This chain uses TRBV7-9 with TRBJ2-2; no reliable D call. The CDR3 is 14 amino acids. Germline lookup yields CDR1 SEHNR and CDR2 FQNEAQ (reference sequence). Trimming removed 3 bases at V and 3 bases at J, with 8 bases between. The CDR3 here is CASSFRADTGELFF. CDR3 DNA sequence: TGTGCCAGCAGCTTTCGTGCAGACACCGGGGAGCTGTTTTTT.

The CDR3 sequence: CASSSMDSRNNSPLHF. The CDR3 DNA is TGTGCCAGCAGCAGCATGGACTCACGAAATAATTCACCCCTCCACTTT. The chain carries TRBV7-2 and TRBJ1-6; D is ambiguous. The germline V gene has CDR1 SGHTA and CDR2 FQGNSA. V gave up 5 bases and J gave up 5 bases, with 16 bases separating them. The CDR3 is made up of 16 amino acids.

This clonotype was recorded a few times. CDR3 DNA sequence: TGTGCCACCAGTGGACCGGTTAGCACAGATACGCAGTATTTT. Protein: CATSGPVSTDTQYF. The V call is TRBV24-1, the J call TRBJ2-3; D not certain. V lost 5 bases and J 0 bases, leaving 8 bases between the germline ends. Germline V gene lookup returns CDR1 KGHDR and CDR2 SFDVKD. The CDR3 runs 14 residues.

CDR3 protein: CASSQDLLTGGHEQFF. In nucleotides, the CDR3 is TGCGCCAGCAGCCAAGATCTCTTGACAGGGGGCCATGAGCAGTTCTTC. The chain is built from TRBV4-3 and TRBJ2-1, with 10 bases aligning to TRBD1. The CDR3 is 16 amino acids. Germline CDR1 is LGHNA and CDR2 is YSLEER. Trimming at V came to 0 bases and at J to 8 bases, leaving 7 bases not matched to a gene.

The V and J genes are TRBV20-1 and TRBJ2-3, with a possible D match to TRBD2 (6 bases). The CDR3 covers 12 residues. V lost 7 bases, J lost 0 bases, and 8 bases lay in between. Germline CDR1 is DFQATT and CDR2 is SNEGSKA (reference sequence). CDR3 bases: TGCAGTGTCGGGACTAGCACAGATACGCAGTATTTT. Its translation: CSVGTSTDTQYF.

J is TRBJ1-2 and V is TRBV29-1; D is unresolved. The CDR3 has 11 residues. Trimming left V 8 bases short and J 8 bases short, with 15 bases between. In germline, CDR1 is SQVTM, CDR2 ANQGSEA. In nucleotides, the CDR3 is TGCAGCTCTAGCGACCGGAGGGGCTACACCTTC. This encodes CSSSDRRGYTF.

This clonotype has more than one count but fewer than ten. This chain connects TRBV20-1 to TRBJ2-1; D is unclear. CDR1 DFQATT and CDR2 SNEGSKA come from the germline V gene (reference sequence). The CDR3 length is 14 residues. Trimming took 5 bases from V and 0 from J, leaving 11 bases between them. The CDR3 nucleotides read TGCAGTGCTCTCGACGGCAGCTCCTACAATGAGCAGTTCTTC. Amino acid sequence: CSALDGSSYNEQFF.

The CDR3 region has the DNA TGTGCCAGCAGCCCGAAAAAGACTAGCGGGTCCTACAATGAGCAGTTCTTC. Amino acid sequence: CASSPKKTSGSYNEQFF. This chain connects TRBV11-3 to TRBJ2-1; 10 bases agree with TRBD2. The germline CDR1 and CDR2 sequences are SGHNT and YENEEA. The CDR3 has 17 residues. The V segment lost 5 bases and the J segment 1 base; nucleotides outside the gene matches: 8.

This chain joins TRBV7-6 and TRBJ1-3; D is ambiguous. Germline CDR1 is SGHVS and CDR2 is FNYEAQ. The CDR3 is made up of 17 amino acids. Deletions cut 0 bases from V and 2 bases from J, with 14 bases between. CDR3 region: CASSLAIRENPGNTIYF. The CDR3 DNA follows: TGTGCCAGCAGCTTAGCAATTAGGGAGAACCCTGGAAACACCATATATTTT.

This clonotype was seen a handful of times. The rearrangement links TRBV7-2 to TRBJ2-3, with 12 bases lining up with TRBD2. Germline V lookup: CDR1 SGHTA, CDR2 FQGNSA. The CDR3 loop spans 18 amino acids. J lost 0 bases, V lost 4 bases, and 8 bases had no gene match. CDR3 in amino acids: CASSSLRLAGESTDTQYF. The CDR3 coding sequence is TGTGCCAGCAGCTCCCTTAGACTAGCGGGGGAAAGCACAGATACGCAGTATTTT. Full variable domain (remainder filled in from reference TRBV7-2 and TRBJ2-3): GAGVSQSPSNKVTEKGKDVELRCDPISGHTALYWYRQSLGQGLEFLIYFQGNSAPDKSGLPSDRFSAERTGGSVSTLTIQRTQQEDSAVYLCASSSLRLAGESTDTQYFGPGTRLTVL.

The chain combines TRBV7-6 with TRBJ2-1; 9 bases match TRBD2. This CDR3 region has 14 residues. The V segment lost 3 bases and the J segment 8 bases; nucleotides outside the gene matches: 5. Germline V gene data show CDR1 as SGHVS and CDR2 as FNYEAQ. This CDR3 is CASSFAGGRYEQFF. The CDR3 DNA is TGTGCCAGCAGCTTCGCGGGGGGGCGGTATGAGCAGTTCTTC.

The gene calls are TRBV4-2 and TRBJ2-3; TRBD2 aligns across 7 bases. This CDR3 comprises 17 residues. Unmatched junction bases numbered 14, after V lost 1 base and J lost 7 bases. The germline V gene encodes CDR1 LGHNA and CDR2 YNFKEQ. CDR3: CASSQVGPSGVMNTQYF. CDR3 DNA sequence: TGTGCCAGCAGCCAAGTGGGTCCTAGCGGCGTCATGAATACGCAGTATTTT.

This rearrangement joins TRBV11-1 to TRBJ2-1; TRBD1 is a possible D gene (5 bases). There are 15 residues in the CDR3. Germline V gene lookup returns CDR1 SGHAT and CDR2 FQDESV (reference sequence). V was shortened by 3 bases and J by 2 bases, with 11 bases between the two germline ends. CDR3 coding DNA: TGTGCCAGCAGCTTTCAGGGCCCTCCCTACAATGAGCAGTTCTTC. Amino acid sequence: CASSFQGPPYNEQFF.

The chain recombines TRBV4-3 with TRBJ1-1; D perhaps matches TRBD1 (5 bases). CDR3 length equals 15 residues. V was clipped by 4 bases and J by 5 bases, with 17 bases between them. Looked up from germline, CDR1 is LGHNA and CDR2 is YSLEER. The CDR3 protein is CASSLEGRARTEAFF. CDR3 coding DNA: TGCGCCAGCAGCCTAGAGGGCAGGGCGAGGACTGAAGCTTTCTTT.

In its sample, this clonotype was seen a few times. The rearrangement uses TRBV20-1 and TRBJ2-7; 8 bases align to TRBD1. J was trimmed by 4 bases and V by 0 bases; bases with no gene match: 11. The CDR3 consists of 16 residues. CDR1 and CDR2 (germline): DFQATT, SNEGSKA (reference sequence). CDR3 sequence reads: CSARDSAGQATYEQYF. The CDR3 DNA follows: TGCAGTGCTAGAGATTCCGCGGGACAGGCTACTTACGAGCAGTACTTC.

This clonotype was counted at least ten times. The J gene is TRBJ2-5, the V gene TRBV11-2; D not certain. CDR3 length equals 14 residues. Germline loops: CDR1 SGHAT, CDR2 FQNNGV. V shed 5 bases and J shed 2 bases, with 12 bases lying between them. The CDR3 DNA follows: TGTGCCAGCAGCCCCACGTCCAGGCAAGAGACCCAGTACTTC. Protein: CASSPTSRQETQYF.

In its sample, this clonotype was seen many times. V and J are TRBV7-2 and TRBJ2-2; 8 bases fit TRBD2. Germline assignment: CDR1 SGHTA and CDR2 FQGNSA. Trimming cost V 3 bases and J 5 bases; bases outside gene matches: 2. The CDR3 spans 14 residues. The CDR3 sequence is CASSFSGATGELFF. In DNA, the CDR3 is TGTGCCAGCAGCTTTAGCGGGGCGACCGGGGAGCTGTTTTTT.

This clonotype was found many times. V and J are TRBV10-3 and TRBJ2-5; 13 nucleotides match TRBD2. V gave up 9 bases and J gave up 5 bases; unmatched junction bases: 3. This CDR3 spans 13 amino acids. Germline V gene lookup returns CDR1 ENHRY and CDR2 SYGVKD. The CDR3 protein is CAMGLAGSETQYF. The CDR3 DNA reads as TGTGCCATGGGACTAGCGGGGTCGGAGACCCAGTACTTC.

This rearrangement joins TRBV7-6 to TRBJ1-3, with D tentatively TRBD1 (5 bases). Trimming took off 0 bases at V and 0 bases at J, with 9 bases between the two ends. This CDR3 has 16 amino acids. Germline V CDR1 and CDR2: SGHVS, FNYEAQ. The CDR3 sequence is CASSLAPGTSGNTIYF. CDR3 coding DNA: TGTGCCAGCAGCTTAGCGCCAGGGACCTCTGGAAACACCATATATTTT.

In this sample, this clonotype turned up a few times. The chain links TRBV4-3 to TRBJ1-4, with D unresolved. V lost 0 bases to trimming and J lost 1 base, with 12 bases between them. From germline, CDR1 is LGHNA and CDR2 YSLEER. This CDR3 contains 17 residues. The CDR3 here is CASSQDRPPRTNEKLFF. In nucleotides, the CDR3 is TGCGCCAGCAGCCAAGATCGCCCCCCGAGAACTAATGAAAAACTGTTTTTT.

This clonotype occurred many times. The chain joins TRBV10-1 to TRBJ2-5; 13 bases fit TRBD2. Looked up from germline, CDR1 is WNHNN and CDR2 is SYGVQD (reference sequence). Losses at the gene ends were 6 bases for V and 1 base for J; bases not matched to a gene: 5. There are 16 residues in the CDR3. CDR3 loop: CASSLGLAGVQETQYF. The CDR3 DNA sequence: TGCGCCAGCAGCCTCGGACTAGCGGGAGTCCAAGAGACCCAGTACTTC.

This clonotype was found many times. The chain couples TRBV7-8 to TRBJ1-1; D is undetermined. The CDR3 consists of 12 residues. Trimming shortened V by 2 bases and J by 7 bases, and 8 bases separated the two germline ends. Germline CDR1 is SGHVS and CDR2 is FQNEAQ. The CDR3 coding sequence is TGTGCCAGCAGCTTACCGCAGATTGAAGCTTTCTTT. Its translation: CASSLPQIEAFF.